Here is one T cell receptor (beta chain) with its context. The data were obtained in a study of cytomegalovirus exposure and HLA in healthy donors. Primers: 60 Vbeta forward and 13 Jbeta reverse. Generated by immunoSEQ multiplex PCR, the TCRdb table keeps only in-frame clones and is missing some. This repertoire shows about 140,000 clones, 79% found once; its top ten account for 6.5% to 8%. This CDR3 has 14 amino acids. CDR1 and CDR2 (germline): SNHLY, FYNNEI. What was sequenced was PBMCs. The gene calls are TRBV2 and TRBJ2-7, with D unresolved. This clonotype was obtained from a man aged 35 to 55 in good health and CMV-seropositive. CDR3 protein: CATLGTMGVNEQYF. CDR3 bases: TGTGCGACACTTGGCACCATGGGTGTCAACGAGCAGTACTTC.